The rows below give T cell receptor beta chains drawn from one sample of a study of T cells after yellow fever vaccination. TCRdb used MiXCR to reprocess the 5' RACE reads, holding one entry per CDR3 protein. The table records approximately 34,000 distinct CDR3 sequences, 6.6% of them present only once. Here the sequenced sample was PBMCs, either bulk or a sorted T-cell subset (CD4+, CD8+, memory, or dextramer-sorted; not recorded which), taken on the day of the first yellow fever vaccination. These receptors were collected from a man aged 18 to 30 who received the YFV17D yellow fever vaccine. CDR3s include the opening cysteine and the closing phenylalanine or tryptophan. A D gene is named only where the DNA matches it firmly. Rows give clone size only sometimes, using once, few, many, or a class for an expanded clone.

abundance	d_gene	v_gene	j_gene	CDR3nt	CDR3aa
many	TRBD1	TRBV4-1	TRBJ1-6	TGCGCCAGCAGCCCGGGACAGGGTAGGTCACCCCTCCACTTT	CASSPGQGRSPLHF
many	-	TRBV11-2	TRBJ2-1	TGTGCCAGCGAGCCGGGACGGAAATACAATGAGCAGTTCTTC	CASEPGRKYNEQFF
medium-sized	-	TRBV5-1	TRBJ2-3	TGCGCCAGCAGCCCGGGGCCAGATACGCAGTATTTT	CASSPGPDTQYF
-	TRBD1	TRBV3-1	TRBJ1-1	TGTGCCTCCTGCCATACCGGGACAGGGGGCACTGAAGCTTTCTTT	CASCHTGTGGTEAFF
many	-	TRBV3-1	TRBJ2-2	TGTGCCAGCAGACGATCTAGCGCGAACACCGGGGAGCTGTTTTTT	CASRRSSANTGELFF
few	-	TRBV18	TRBJ1-1	TGTGCCAGCTCACCACCCGGGAGCCTCATGAACACTGAAGCTTTCTTT	CASSPPGSLMNTEAFF
many	-	TRBV5-1	TRBJ1-2	TGCGCCAGCAGCCCGGACGGACAGTGGAACTATGGCTACACCTTC	CASSPDGQWNYGYTF
-	-	TRBV11-2	TRBJ2-1	TGTGCCAGCAGCTTAGGCGGGACCCCTTACAATGAGCAGTTCTTC	CASSLGGTPYNEQFF
many	-	TRBV4-3	TRBJ1-4	TGCGCCAGCAGCCAAGATCCGGGGGGGCGTGAAAAACTGTTTTTT	CASSQDPGGREKLFF
-	TRBD2	TRBV5-4	TRBJ2-3	TGTGCCAGCAGCTTAGGGCGGGGGGGGATCACAGATACGCAGTATTTT	CASSLGRGGITDTQYF
-	-	TRBV20-1	TRBJ2-1	TGCAGTGCAAGAGATTTGACGACGAGGAGCTCCTACAATGAGCAGTTCTTC	CSARDLTTRSSYNEQFF
many	-	TRBV3-1	TRBJ1-1	TGTGCCAGCGGTAGGGGGGCCACTGAAGCTTTCTTT	CASGRGATEAFF
few	TRBD2	TRBV4-3	TRBJ2-7	TGCGCCAGCAGCCAAGATATTAGCGGGGGTTGGTACGAGCAGTACTTC	CASSQDISGGWYEQYF
many	-	TRBV24-1	TRBJ2-2	TGTGCCACCAGTGATCCAGGGGCCGGGGAGCTGTTTTTT	CATSDPGAGELFF